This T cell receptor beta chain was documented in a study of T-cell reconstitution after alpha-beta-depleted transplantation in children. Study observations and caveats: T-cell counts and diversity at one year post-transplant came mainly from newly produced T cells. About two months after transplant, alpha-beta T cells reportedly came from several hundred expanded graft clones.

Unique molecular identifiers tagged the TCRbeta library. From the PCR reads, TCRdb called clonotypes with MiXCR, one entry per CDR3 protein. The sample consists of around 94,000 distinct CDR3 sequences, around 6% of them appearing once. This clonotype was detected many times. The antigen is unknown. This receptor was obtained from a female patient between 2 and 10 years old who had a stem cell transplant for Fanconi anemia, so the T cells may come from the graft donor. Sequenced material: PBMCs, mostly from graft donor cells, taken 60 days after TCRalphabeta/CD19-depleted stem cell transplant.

The CDR3: CASSGVSGETQYF. The CDR3 DNA follows: TGCGCCAGCTCTGGCGTTAGCGGAGAGACCCAGTACTTC. The chain carries TRBV4-1 and TRBJ2-5; possible D gene TRBD2, 6 bases. Deletions cut 8 bases from V and 4 bases from J, with 14 bases between. The CDR3 spans 13 residues. Germline assignment: CDR1 MGHRA and CDR2 YSYEKL.